The sequence of this T cell receptor (beta chain) was determined in a study of cytomegalovirus exposure and HLA in healthy donors. Donors consisted of healthy bone marrow donors. Amplification used 60 Vbeta primers and 13 Jbeta primers. Sequencing used immunoSEQ multiplex PCR; TCRdb keeps in-frame clones, though not all of them. Of 190,000 or so clones listed, 70% to 85% are singletons. V lost 1 base and J 12 bases, leaving 19 bases between the germline ends. The CDR3 runs to 15 residues. Germline loops: CDR1 SGHAT, CDR2 FQNNGV. The sequenced sample consisted of PBMCs. This chain connects TRBV11-2 to TRBJ2-1, with TRBD2 as a possible D gene (6 bases). This TCR came from a boy between 2 and 10 years old in good health and CMV-seronegative. Here the CDR3 reads CASSLGDGGSRSQFF. In DNA form, the CDR3 reads TGTGCCAGCAGCTTAGGGGACGGGGGTTCTCGGTCGCAGTTCTTC.